This T cell receptor beta chain was profiled in a study of T cells after yellow fever vaccination (dated by TCRdb to the late 2010s). Some background on the complete study: The SMART-Seq v4 Ultra Low Input RNA kit was used to prepare libraries from fractions with low cell numbers. Blood was collected at multiple timepoints before and after primary and secondary immunization, and bulk PBMC replicates and cell subsets were isolated. To follow T-cell clones before and after both primary and booster YFV17D yellow fever vaccination, bulk TCR alpha and beta repertoires underwent longitudinal sequencing. Two healthy male donors, one aged 18 to 30 and one aged 30 to 40 years, made up the cohort. Points the paper makes about the study in general: A small fraction of clonotypes showed up in both the CD4 and CD8 compartments, probably as a result of convergent recombination. After the booster, most of the clones that had expanded following primary vaccination were detected again (approximately 96% of CD4 and 85% to 90% of CD8), which suggests that memory was broadly maintained. Because abundant contaminating clonotypes from the bulk population could be contained in FACS-sorted repertoires, computational filtering was required. The secondary T-cell response was weaker than the primary response but faster, peaking on day 5 instead of day 15. The study included only two donors, which limits how far the findings can be generalized.

V and J are truncated by 1 base and 8 bases respectively, leaving an intervening sequence of 8 bases. From the cysteine through the phenylalanine, the CDR3 covers 12 amino acids. The only DNA kept is the CDR3, 36 bases in frame from the first base. The germline V gene specifies SGHTA as CDR1 and FQGNSA as CDR2. This clonotype was picked up many times. The antigen it recognizes is unknown. There are no base qualities to consult, and no much larger clone falls within one base. What the treatment or condition label conveys for this sample: live attenuated yellow fever vaccine strain. At each blood-draw timepoint, two biological replicates of bulk PBMCs were obtained. PBMCs were isolated from peripheral blood using a standard Ficoll-Paque protocol. TriZol was used to extract RNA from bulk PBMCs, from CD4 and CD8 fractions, and from dextramer-positive and dextramer-negative fractions. TCR cDNA was synthesized by 5'RACE template switching, which introduced a universal primer site and unique molecular identifiers. Priming of cDNA synthesis was performed from both the TCR alpha and TCR beta constant segments. Library amplification involved two PCR steps, and the second step added sample barcodes and sequencing adapters. Sequencing of the libraries was done on either Illumina HiSeq 2500 (2x100 bp) or NovaSeq (2x150 bp). Per the original workflow: MIGEC was used to demultiplex reads and collapse the reads into UMI consensus sequences, and MiXCR was used for V(D)J alignment. Vaccine-responding clonotypes were identified with edgeR using replicate PBMC samples, with FDR below 0.01 and a log2 fold change above 5 up to day 15 being required. Each bulk clonotype was labeled CD4 or CD8 based on which sequenced repertoire, CD4 or CD8, contained the clonotype at higher abundance. The raw public reads went through TCRdb reprocessing: fastp at Q25, MiXCR clone calling, in-frame beta chains kept. Every entry covers one CDR3 protein and lists the most common genes and DNA from its rows. In this record, the V and J calls reflect TCRdb's handling and not the investigators' own analysis. The sample table records roughly 310,000 distinct CDR3 sequences; 8% to 10% of these occur just once. The ten largest clones add up to about 20% of the sample.

The receptor comes from a man aged 18 to 30 who received the YFV17D yellow fever vaccine. The rearranged segments are TRBV7-2 and TRBJ1-2; too little of a D gene remains to name it. The material sequenced was PBMCs, taken on the day of the first yellow fever vaccination. The CDR3 loop reads CASSLVAGGYTF. DNA sequence: TGTGCCAGCAGCTTAGTGGCGGGCGGCTACACCTTC.